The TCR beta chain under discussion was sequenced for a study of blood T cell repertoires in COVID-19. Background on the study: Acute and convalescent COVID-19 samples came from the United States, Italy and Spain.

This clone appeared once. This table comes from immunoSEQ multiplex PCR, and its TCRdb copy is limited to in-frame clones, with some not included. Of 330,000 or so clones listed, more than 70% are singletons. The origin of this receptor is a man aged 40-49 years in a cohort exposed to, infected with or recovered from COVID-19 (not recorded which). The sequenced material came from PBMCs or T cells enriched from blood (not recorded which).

The CDR3 sequence is CATSTLAGIQETQYF. Here the CDR3 DNA reads TGTGCCACCAGCACTCTAGCGGGTATCCAAGAGACCCAGTACTTC. The V and J genes are TRBV15 and TRBJ2-5, with 8 bases matching TRBD2. CDR3 length: 15 residues. Per germline, CDR1 LNHNV and CDR2 YYDKDF (reference sequence). V dropped 4 bases and J dropped 1; count of bases not matched to a gene: 5.